What follows describes a single T cell receptor (beta chain). The antigen is undetermined. Gene and germline names: mouse. The DNA ends 4 residues before the CDR3 does, and the rest of the CDR3 is filled in from the germline J gene. RNA extraction was followed by reverse transcription into cDNA, which acted as the sequencing template. Sequenced by immunoSEQ multiplex PCR; TCRdb stores in-frame clones only, minus some. This sample carries around 290,000 clones, none of them present only once. The junction had 3 bases not matched to a gene; V was cut back by 0 bases and J by 2 bases. Germline assignment: CDR1 LGHNA and CDR2 YNLKQL (reference sequence). There are 16 residues in the CDR3. This sample was taken from a study of CD8+ T cells in alopecia areata. General observations from the study: Across lesional scalp, and particularly alopecia totalis/universalis, clonality surpassed that of normal scalp.

Cells pooled from cutaneous lymph nodes were sorted on CD4, CD8alpha, NKG2D, NKG2ACE and other markers. The sequenced material came from CD4+ T cells sorted from a lymph node. The sequence derives from a C3H/HeJ mouse with alopecia areata. The MHC haplotype recorded for the strain is H2-k. V usage is TRBV5 and J usage is TRBJ2-5; 9 nucleotides align to TRBD2. CDR3 sequence reads: CASSQELGGFQDTQYF. The part of the CDR3 DNA that was read is TGTGCCAGCAGCCAAGAACTGGGGGGTTTCCAAGAC.